This TCR beta chain appears in the sequencing data of a study of T cells in localized non-small cell lung cancer. Study-wide results and limits: Sequencing covered just one tumor region, so heterogeneity cannot be ruled out. Measurement of T cell clonality placed uninvolved adjacent lung highest, above the level in tumor. Prolonged overall survival went with higher T cell density in the blood. Adjacent lung held a median about 57 of the top 100 tumor clones.

Details on this clone: What it binds is not known.

This CDR3 is 19 amino acids long. The germline CDR1 and CDR2 sequences are SGDLS and YYNGEE. V gave up 4 bases and J gave up 3 bases; unmatched junction bases: 17. Profiled with immunoSEQ multiplex PCR; TCRdb holds only in-frame clones, not every one. The table shows about 39,000 clones, with more than 75% occurring only once. The chain employs TRBV9 and TRBJ2-3; 10 bases line up with TRBD1. The receptor comes from a woman aged 40 to 75 with stage II squamous cell lung carcinoma. The sequenced sample was PBMCs, obtained before any cancer treatment. DNA of the CDR3: TGTGCCAGCAGCCCCCGTAGGGGGACAGGGGATTCAAGGACAGATACGCAGTATTTT. As protein: CASSPRRGTGDSRTDTQYF.